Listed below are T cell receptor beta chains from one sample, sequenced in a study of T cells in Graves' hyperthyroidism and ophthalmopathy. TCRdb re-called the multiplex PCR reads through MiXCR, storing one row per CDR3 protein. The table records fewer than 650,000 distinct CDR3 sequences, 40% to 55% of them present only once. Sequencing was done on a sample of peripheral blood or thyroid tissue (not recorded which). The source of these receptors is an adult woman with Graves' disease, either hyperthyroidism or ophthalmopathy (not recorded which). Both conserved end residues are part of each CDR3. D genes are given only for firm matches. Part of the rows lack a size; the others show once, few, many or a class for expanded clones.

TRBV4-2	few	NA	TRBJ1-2	TGTGCCAGCAGTGCCTATCTCGGGGACTATGGCTACACCTTC	CASSAYLGDYGYTF
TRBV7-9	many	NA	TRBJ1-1	TGTGCCAGCAGCTTCCCGAGGAACACTGAAGCTTTCTTT	CASSFPRNTEAFF
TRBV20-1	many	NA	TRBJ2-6	TGCAGTGCTAGAGAAGGGGGATCTGGGGCCAACGTCCTGACTTTC	CSAREGGSGANVLTF
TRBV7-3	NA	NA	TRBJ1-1	TGTGCCAGCAAAAACAGGGCGAACACTGAAGCTTTCTTT	CASKNRANTEAFF
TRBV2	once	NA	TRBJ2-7	TGTGCCAGCAGTGAGTCAGAAGACTACGAGCAGTACTTC	CASSESEDYEQYF
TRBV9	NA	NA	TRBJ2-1	TGTGCCAGCAGCGTAGGGGACTCAAATGAGCAGTTCTTC	CASSVGDSNEQFF
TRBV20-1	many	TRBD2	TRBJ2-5	TGCAGTGCTATGACTAGCGGGAGAATGGAGACCCAGTACTTC	CSAMTSGRMETQYF
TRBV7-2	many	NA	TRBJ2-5	TGTGCCAGCAGCCCACGGAGACCTGAAGAGACCCAGTACTTC	CASSPRRPEETQYF
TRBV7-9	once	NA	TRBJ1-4	TGTTCCAGCAGCTTGGCAGGGTCAACTAATGAAAAACTGTTTTTT	CSSSLAGSTNEKLFF
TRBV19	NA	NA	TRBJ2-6	TGTGCCAGTAGTATGGGGCCAATGAACACTGAAGCTTTC	CASSMGPMNTEAF
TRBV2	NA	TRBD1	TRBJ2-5	TGTGCCAGCAGTGCCGGGACAGGGGGCGGCGAGACCCAGTACTTC	CASSAGTGGGETQYF
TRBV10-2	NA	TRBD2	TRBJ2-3	TGCGCCAGCAGTGCCAAAAGCGGGAGGCGGGAGGGCACAGATACGCAGTATTTT	CASSAKSGRREGTDTQYF
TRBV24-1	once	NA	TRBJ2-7	TGTGCCACCAGTGACCCCGGGAGCTCCTACGAGCAGTACTTC	CATSDPGSSYEQYF
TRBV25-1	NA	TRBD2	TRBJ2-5	TGTGCCAGCAGCGATCCGGGACTAGGGGGGGAGACCCAGTACTTC	CASSDPGLGGETQYF
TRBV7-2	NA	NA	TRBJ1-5	TGTGCCAGCAGCTTAACGCCAGCCACCCCAGCCCAGCATTTT	CASSLTPATPAQHF
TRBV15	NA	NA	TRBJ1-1	TGTGCCACCAGCAGACGCAGTAGCAGGAGGGTAGGCACTGAAGCTTTCTTT	CATSRRSSRRVGTEAFF
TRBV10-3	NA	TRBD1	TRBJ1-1	TGTGCCATCCCGACAGGGGAAAGAGAAGCTTTCTTT	CAIPTGEREAFF
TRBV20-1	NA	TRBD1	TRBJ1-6	TGCAGTGCGGACAGGGGTAATTCACCCCTCCACTTT	CSADRGNSPLHF
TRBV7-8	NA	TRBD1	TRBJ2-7	TGTGCCAGCAGCCGACACGGACAGGGGGCCGAGCAGTACTTC	CASSRHGQGAEQYF
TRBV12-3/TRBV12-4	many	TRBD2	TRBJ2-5	TGTGCCAGCAGTCCCGGACTAGCGGGAGTAGAGACCCAGTACTTC	CASSPGLAGVETQYF
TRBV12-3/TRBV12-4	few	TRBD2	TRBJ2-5	TGTGCCAGCAGTTCTAGCGGGAGTGTGGAGACCCAGTACTTC	CASSSSGSVETQYF
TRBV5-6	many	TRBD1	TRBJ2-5	TGTGCCAGCAGCTTGGGGACAGGGGAAGAGACCCAGTACTTC	CASSLGTGEETQYF
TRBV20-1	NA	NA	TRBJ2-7	TGCAGTGCTAGGCCTGTACAGGTGGGCAACGAGCAGTACTTC	CSARPVQVGNEQYF
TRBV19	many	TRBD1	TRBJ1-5	TGTGCCAGTAGAACGACGGACAGGAGCAATCAGCCCCAGCATTTT	CASRTTDRSNQPQHF
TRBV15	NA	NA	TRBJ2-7	TGTGCCACCAGCAGAGGACAGGGAGGCTACGAGCAGTACTTC	CATSRGQGGYEQYF
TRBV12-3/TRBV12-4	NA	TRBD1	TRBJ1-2	TGTGCCAGCAGTTTAAAAGGGGGCAGCTATGGCTACACCTTC	CASSLKGGSYGYTF
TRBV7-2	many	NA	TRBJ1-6	TGTGCCAGCAGCTTAGATCCGAAGACCCCCCTCCACTTT	CASSLDPKTPLHF
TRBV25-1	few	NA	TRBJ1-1	TGTGCCAGCAGTGCTAGAGATCAAGGCTTGCTTCCGACTGAAGCTTTCTTT	CASSARDQGLLPTEAFF
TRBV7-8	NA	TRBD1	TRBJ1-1	TGTGCCAGCAGCTTAGGTCCATTGGGACAGGGGATCTACGAGCAGTACTTGGCGGGGTTCTTT	CASSLGPLGQGIYEQYLAGFF
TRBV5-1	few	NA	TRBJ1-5	TGCGCCAGCAGCTTGTTTTCGTCTAGCAATCAGCCCCAGCATTTT	CASSLFSSSNQPQHF
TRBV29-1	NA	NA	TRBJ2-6	TGCAGCGTGCGTATCTCTGGGGCCAACGTCCTGACTTTC	CSVRISGANVLTF
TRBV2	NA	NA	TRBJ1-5	TGTGCCAGCTTCGCCGGAGGACAGCCCCAGCATTTT	CASFAGGQPQHF
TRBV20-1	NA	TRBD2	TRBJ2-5	TGCAGCGGAGGGGACCAGCGGGAGGAGACCCAGTACTTC	CSGGDQREETQYF
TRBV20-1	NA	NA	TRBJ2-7	TGCAGTGCTCTTCCCTACGAGCAGTACTTC	CSALPYEQYF